This record covers a single TCR beta chain. Its specificity is unknown. The CDR3 covers 14 residues. CDR1 is MNHNS and CDR2 is SASEGT in the germline V gene. Trimming shortened V by 9 bases and J by 7 bases, and 21 bases separated the two germline ends. The entry originates in a study of CD8 T cells in ankylosing spondylitis. Study-wide results and caveats: Disease-associated clones were CD8+ and fairly uncommon in peripheral blood. Enrichment of disease-linked clones was reportedly significant in matched ankylosing spondylitis synovial fluid.

A single record per CDR3 protein comes from TCRdb applying MiXCR to the 5' RACE reads. Of fewer than 35,000 distinct CDR3 sequences in the sample, about 29% were seen once. The sequenced material came from synovial fluid, either unsorted or a sorted T cell fraction (not recorded which). The sequence derives from a male donor with ankylosing spondylitis. This chain links TRBV6-1 with TRBJ1-1; weak D call: TRBD1 (6 bases). The CDR3 region is CASLGGHGPLEAFF. The CDR3 DNA reads TGTGCCAGTTTGGGGGGCCACGGGCCCCTTGAAGCTTTCTTT.